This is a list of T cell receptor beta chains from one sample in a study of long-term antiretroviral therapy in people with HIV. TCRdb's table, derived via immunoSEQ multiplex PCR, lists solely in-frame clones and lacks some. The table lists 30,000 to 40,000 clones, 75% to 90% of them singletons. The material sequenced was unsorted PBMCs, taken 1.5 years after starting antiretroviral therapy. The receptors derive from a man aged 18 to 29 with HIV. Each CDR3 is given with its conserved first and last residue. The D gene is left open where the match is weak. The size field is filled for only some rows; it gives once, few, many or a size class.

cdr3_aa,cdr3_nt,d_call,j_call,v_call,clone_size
CASRQAGLEQYF,TGTGCCAGCAGACAAGCGGGGCTCGAGCAGTACTTC,TRBD2,TRBJ2-7,TRBV28,-
CASSPSGVRGYTF,TGTGCCAGCAGCCCTTCGGGCGTCCGTGGCTACACCTTC,-,TRBJ1-2,TRBV6-5,once
CASSVDLSRSYEQYF,TGTGCCAGCAGCGTAGATCTTAGCCGGTCCTACGAGCAGTACTTC,-,TRBJ2-7,TRBV9,once
CASSPGDSHNQPQHF,TGTGCCAGCAGTCCGGGGGACAGTCACAATCAGCCCCAGCATTTT,TRBD1,TRBJ1-5,TRBV7-2,-
CASSGATSGTLAYEQYF,TGTGCCAGCAGCGGGGCCACTTCCGGGACCTTGGCCTACGAGCAGTACTTC,-,TRBJ2-7,TRBV5-4,-
CAIDRDYGYTF,TGTGCCATCGACAGGGACTATGGCTACACCTTC,TRBD1,TRBJ1-2,TRBV28,-
CASRLAGNLKLFF,TGCGCCAGCAGACTAGCGGGAAACTTAAAGCTGTTTTTT,TRBD2,TRBJ2-2,TRBV5-1,-
CASSFPRPGTGAGRGYTF,TGTGCCAGCAGCTTCCCTCGTCCCGGGACAGGGGCCGGGAGGGGCTACACCTTC,TRBD1,TRBJ1-2,TRBV7-2,-
CASSLYDPGAQETQYF,TGTGCCAGCAGCTTGTACGATCCGGGAGCCCAAGAGACCCAGTACTTC,-,TRBJ2-5,TRBV7-9,-
CASGVFGLAYEQYF,TGTGCCAGCGGGGTATTTGGACTGGCCTACGAGCAGTACTTC,-,TRBJ2-7,TRBV21-1,-
CASSSETRTSNEQFF,TGTGCCAGCAGCTCGGAAACCCGGACTAGCAATGAGCAGTTCTTC,TRBD2,TRBJ2-1,TRBV5-4,-
CASSEYLGAGGRPGELFF,TGTGCCAGCAGTGAATATTTAGGGGCGGGAGGGCGCCCCGGGGAGCTGTTTTTT,TRBD2,TRBJ2-2,TRBV6-1,-
CASSQAGASGRAQTQYF,TGCGCCAGCAGCCAAGCCGGGGCTAGCGGGAGGGCCCAGACCCAGTACTTC,TRBD2,TRBJ2-5,TRBV4-3,-
CASSQDLAGPSYNEQFF,TGCGCCAGCAGCCAAGATCTAGCGGGGCCCTCCTACAATGAGCAGTTCTTC,TRBD2,TRBJ2-1,TRBV4-3,-
CASSGTGANVLTF,TGTGCCAGTAGTGGGACTGGGGCCAACGTCCTGACTTTC,-,TRBJ2-6,TRBV19,-
CASSLEGRVPYGYTF,TGTGCCAGCAGCTTAGAGGGTAGGGTCCCCTATGGCTACACCTTC,-,TRBJ1-2,TRBV7-2,-